This T cell receptor beta chain was identified during a study of response to subunit inactivated influenza vaccine. General study points: After each seasonal influenza vaccination, few new T cells are recruited, the authors suggested.

TCRdb analysed the RT-PCR reads with MiXCR anew, one entry per CDR3 protein. Of approximately 310,000 distinct CDR3 sequences listed, 21% are singletons. The CDR3 runs to 13 residues. V was pared by 0 bases and J by 3 bases, with 6 bases between. The V gene's germline CDR1 is LGHDT and CDR2 YNNKEL (reference sequence). Comments on this clonotype: The antigen remains undetermined.

This clonotype originated in a man between 50 and 70 years old who received an inactivated influenza vaccine. The sample in question was PBMCs from blood, obtained less than 22 months after vaccination. The chain carries TRBV3-1 and TRBJ2-7; D call uncertain. CDR3 sequence: CASSQDWYYEQYF. As DNA, the CDR3 is TGTGCCAGCAGCCAAGATTGGTACTACGAGCAGTACTTC.